This T cell receptor beta chain was recovered during a study of tumor-infiltrating lymphocytes in oesophageal squamous cell carcinoma. In TCRdb, the PCR reads were re-called with MiXCR into one record per CDR3 protein. The profile shows approximately 9,800 distinct CDR3 sequences, approximately 57% of them singletons. This CDR3 has 13 residues. Trimming shortened V by 1 base and J by 5 bases, and 9 bases separated the two germline ends. Germline assignment: CDR1 SGHVT and CDR2 SQSDAQ. The chain employs TRBV7-4 and TRBJ2-7, with a weak D call TRBD2 (5 bases). The sequenced sample consisted of esophageal tumor tissue. This receptor was identified in a female donor with esophageal squamous cell carcinoma. CDR3 nucleotides: TGTGCCAGCAGCTTAGTAACCGGGGACGAGCAGTACTTC. This codes for CASSLVTGDEQYF.